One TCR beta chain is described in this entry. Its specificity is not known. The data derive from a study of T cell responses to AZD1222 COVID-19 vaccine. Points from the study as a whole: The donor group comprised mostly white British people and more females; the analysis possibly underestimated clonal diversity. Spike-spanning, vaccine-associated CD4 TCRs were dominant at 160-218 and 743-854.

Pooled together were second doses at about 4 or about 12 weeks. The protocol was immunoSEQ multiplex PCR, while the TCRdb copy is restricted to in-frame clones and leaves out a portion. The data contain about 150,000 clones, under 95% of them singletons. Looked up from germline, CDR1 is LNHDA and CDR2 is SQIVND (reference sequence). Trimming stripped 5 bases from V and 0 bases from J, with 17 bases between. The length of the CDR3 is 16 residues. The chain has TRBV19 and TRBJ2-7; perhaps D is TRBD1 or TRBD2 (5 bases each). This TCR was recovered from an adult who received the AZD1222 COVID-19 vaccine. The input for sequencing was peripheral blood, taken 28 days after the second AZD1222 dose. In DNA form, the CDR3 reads TGTGCCAGTAGTTTGGGATTCGGGACGGTCTCCTACGAGCAGTACTTC. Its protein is CASSLGFGTVSYEQYF.